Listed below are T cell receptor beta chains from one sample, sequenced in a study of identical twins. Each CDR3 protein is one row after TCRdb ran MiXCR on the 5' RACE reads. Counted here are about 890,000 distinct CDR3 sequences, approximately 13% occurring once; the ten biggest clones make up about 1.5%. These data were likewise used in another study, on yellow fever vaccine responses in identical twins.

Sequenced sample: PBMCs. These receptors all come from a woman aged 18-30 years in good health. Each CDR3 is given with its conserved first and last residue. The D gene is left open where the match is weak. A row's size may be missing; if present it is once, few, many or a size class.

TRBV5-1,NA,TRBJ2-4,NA,TGCGCCAGCAGTCTGCGGGACTCTCGGGACATTCAGTACTTC,CASSLRDSRDIQYF
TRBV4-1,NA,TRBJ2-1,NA,TGCGCCAGCAGCCACCCCCAGAGCCTTTACAATGAGCAGTTCTTC,CASSHPQSLYNEQFF
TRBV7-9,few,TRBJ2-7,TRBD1,TGTGCCAGCAGCCTCGGTGGACAGGCGAATCCCTACGAGCAGTACTTC,CASSLGGQANPYEQYF
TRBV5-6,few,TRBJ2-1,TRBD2,TGTGCCAGCAGCCTACCGGCCCGGGACTACGCATACAATGAGCAGTTCTTC,CASSLPARDYAYNEQFF
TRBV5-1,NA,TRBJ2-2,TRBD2,TGCGCCAGCAGCTCCTCCTCTAGCGGGGGGGCCGCCGGGGAGCTGTTTTTT,CASSSSSSGGAAGELFF
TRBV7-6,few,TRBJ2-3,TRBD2,TGTGCCACCACCCCCGGGGGGGGAACTTGGGCGCAGTATTTT,CATTPGGGTWAQYF
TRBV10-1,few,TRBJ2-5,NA,TGCGCCAGCAGTTCCGCTGTGGGTCGGGAGACCCAGTACTTC,CASSSAVGRETQYF
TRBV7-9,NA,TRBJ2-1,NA,TGTGCCAGCAGCCCGAGACAGTTAAGCTCCTACAATGAGCAGTTCTTC,CASSPRQLSSYNEQFF
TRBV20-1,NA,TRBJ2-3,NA,TGCAGTGCTAGAGACCCCAATACGCAGTATTTT,CSARDPNTQYF
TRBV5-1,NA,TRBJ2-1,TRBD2,TGCGCCAGCAGCTTGGCCCCAAGCGGGAGTGCCGATGAGCAGTTCTTC,CASSLAPSGSADEQFF
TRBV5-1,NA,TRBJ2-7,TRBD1,TGCGCCAGCAGCTCCGAGGGGGAACGGGACAGGTTGAGGGAGCAGTACTTC,CASSSEGERDRLREQYF
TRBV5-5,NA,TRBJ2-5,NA,TGTGCCAGCAGCTTGGGACCGGCGAACGAGGAGACCCAGTACTTC,CASSLGPANEETQYF
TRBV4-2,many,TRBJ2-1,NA,TGTGCCAGCAGCCAAGCTGTGACCAGCGGGCCAGACAATGAGCAGTTCTTC,CASSQAVTSGPDNEQFF
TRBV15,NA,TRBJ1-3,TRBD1,TGTGCCACCAGCAGAGGTCAACAGGGGGCAATGGGAAACACCATATATTTT,CATSRGQQGAMGNTIYF
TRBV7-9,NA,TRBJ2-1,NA,TGTGCCAGCAGCCAACCCAGACCCTACAATGAGCAGTTCTTC,CASSQPRPYNEQFF
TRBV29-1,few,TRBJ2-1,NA,TGCAGCGTACACGAGGACAGAGGCAATGAGCAGTTCTTC,CSVHEDRGNEQFF
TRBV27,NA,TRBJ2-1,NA,TGTGCCAGCAGTTTAGAAAGGGAGGCGAGGAATGAGCAGTTCTTC,CASSLEREARNEQFF
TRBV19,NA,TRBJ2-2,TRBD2,TGTGCCAGTAGTAGAGCGGGGATCCTCACCGGGGAGCTGTTTTTT,CASSRAGILTGELFF
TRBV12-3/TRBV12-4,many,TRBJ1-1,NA,TGTGCCAGCAGTTTCCGACAGTTGAACACTGAAGCTTTCTTT,CASSFRQLNTEAFF
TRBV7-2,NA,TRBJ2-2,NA,TGTGCCAGCAGCTTAGGCCCTGAGGGGGAGCTGTTTTTT,CASSLGPEGELFF
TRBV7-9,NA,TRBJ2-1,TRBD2,TGTGCCAGCAGCTTAGTTGCGGGAGGGCCTTTCGGGTCCCTGTATTTCTTC,CASSLVAGGPFGSLYFF
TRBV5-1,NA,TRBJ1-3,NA,TGCGCCAGCAGCTTGGCCGGGGCCGGCTCTGGAAACACCATATATTTT,CASSLAGAGSGNTIYF
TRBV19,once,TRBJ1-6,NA,TGTGCCAGTAGTATTTCGGGCAGGCCCAGCTCCTATAATTCACCCCTCCACTTT,CASSISGRPSSYNSPLHF
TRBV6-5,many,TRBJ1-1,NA,TGTGCCAGCAGTTACTCTATAGGGCAGAACACTGAAGCTTTCTTT,CASSYSIGQNTEAFF
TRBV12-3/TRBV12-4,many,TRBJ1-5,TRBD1,TGTGCCAGCAGTCCTCGACAGGGGGACAATCAGCCCCAGCATTTT,CASSPRQGDNQPQHF
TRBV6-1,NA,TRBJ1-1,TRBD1,TGTGCCAGCCCGGGACAGGGATTCGCCACTGAAGCTTTCTTT,CASPGQGFATEAFF
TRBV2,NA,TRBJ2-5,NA,TGTGCCAGCAGAGAACAGGACATACAAGAGACCCAGTACTTC,CASREQDIQETQYF
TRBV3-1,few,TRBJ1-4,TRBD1,TGTGCCAGCAGCTTAAGACAGGGTGCAACTAATGGAAAACTGTTTTTT,CASSLRQGATNGKLFF
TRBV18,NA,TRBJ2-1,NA,TGTGCCAGCTCCAAGCTCCCTCACAATGAGCAGTTCTTC,CASSKLPHNEQFF